This T cell receptor beta chain originates from a study of post-analysis software for immune sequencing data. About the study: In terms of disease course, relapsing-remitting, secondary progressive and progressive-relapsing multiple sclerosis were included.

There are 15 residues in the CDR3. CDR1 and CDR2 (germline): MNHNS, SASEGT. V lost 8 bases and J 1 base, leaving 16 bases between the germline ends. This clonotype was counted only a few times. Its antigen is not identified. Unique molecular identifiers were present in the TCR beta cDNA libraries. One entry per CDR3 protein results from TCRdb running MiXCR on the PCR reads. This sample has fewer than 850,000 distinct CDR3 sequences; around 27% occur once, and the top ten carry around 0.56%. Whole-study findings and limits: With TRBV5-6, TRBV5-1 and TRBV20-1 included, about five TRBV segments were more frequent in patients than in controls.

The chain employs TRBV6-1 and TRBJ2-3; perhaps TRBD1 as D (6 bases). The receptor comes from a girl aged 5-17 years with multiple sclerosis. Sequencing was carried out using blood. The CDR3 is CASRRTGLGTDTQYF. DNA of the CDR3: TGTGCCAGCCGACGAACAGGGTTGGGCACAGATACGCAGTATTTT.